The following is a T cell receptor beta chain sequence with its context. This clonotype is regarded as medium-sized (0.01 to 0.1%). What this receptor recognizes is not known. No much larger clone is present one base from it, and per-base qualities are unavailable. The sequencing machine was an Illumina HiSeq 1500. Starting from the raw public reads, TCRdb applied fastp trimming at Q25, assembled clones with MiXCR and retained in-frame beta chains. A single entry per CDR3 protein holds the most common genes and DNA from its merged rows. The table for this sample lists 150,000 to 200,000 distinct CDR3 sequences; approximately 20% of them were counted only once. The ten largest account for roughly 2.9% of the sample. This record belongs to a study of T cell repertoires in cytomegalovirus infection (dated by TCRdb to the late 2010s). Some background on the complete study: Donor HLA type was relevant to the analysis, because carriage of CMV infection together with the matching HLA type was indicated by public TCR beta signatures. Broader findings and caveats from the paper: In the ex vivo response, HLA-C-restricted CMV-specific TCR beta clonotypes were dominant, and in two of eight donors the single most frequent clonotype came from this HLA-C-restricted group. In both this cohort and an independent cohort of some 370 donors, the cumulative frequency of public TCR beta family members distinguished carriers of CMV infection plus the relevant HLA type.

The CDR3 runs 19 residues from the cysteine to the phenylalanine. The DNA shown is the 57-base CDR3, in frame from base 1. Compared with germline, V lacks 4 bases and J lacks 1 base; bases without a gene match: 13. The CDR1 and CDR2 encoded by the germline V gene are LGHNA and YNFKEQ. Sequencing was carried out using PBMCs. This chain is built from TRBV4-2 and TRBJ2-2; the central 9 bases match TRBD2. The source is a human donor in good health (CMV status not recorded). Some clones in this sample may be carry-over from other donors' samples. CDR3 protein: CASSRGEASGNLNTGELFF. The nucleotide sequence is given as TGTGCCAGCAGCCGAGGAGAGGCTAGCGGGAACCTGAACACCGGGGAGCTGTTTTTT.